These 2 T cell receptor beta chains were sequenced from one sample in a study of blood T cell repertoires in COVID-19. Sequenced by immunoSEQ multiplex PCR; TCRdb stores in-frame clones only, minus some. The table records approximately 670,000 clones, 80% to 90% of them present only once. Material for sequencing was peripheral blood. All receptors come from a young woman with acute or convalescent COVID-19.

CDR3 loop: CASTPVGSIGNQPQHF. The CDR3 DNA follows: TGTGCCAGTACCCCTGTGGGGAGTATTGGGAATCAGCCCCAGCATTTT. The J gene is TRBJ1-5, the V gene TRBV19; the D is unclear. This CDR3 has 16 amino acids. Germline loops: CDR1 LNHDA, CDR2 SQIVND (reference sequence). The V gene lost 7 bases and the J gene lost 4 bases, with 20 bases spanning the gap.

The gene calls are TRBV5-1 and TRBJ2-1, with 7 nucleotides matching TRBD1. The CDR3 length is 14 residues. V shed 4 bases and J 4 bases; nucleotides not matched to a gene: 5. The germline V gene has CDR1 SGHRS and CDR2 YFSETQ. CDR3 in DNA: TGCGCCAGCAGCAAGGGACAGTTATACAATGAGCAGTTCTTC. Its translation is CASSKGQLYNEQFF.